This T cell receptor (beta chain) is from a study of T cell repertoires in cytomegalovirus infection. As for the study in general: Public TCR beta signatures were indicative of both CMV infection and a matching HLA type.

The CDR3 totals 13 residues. Germline CDR1 reads GTSNPN; CDR2 reads SVGIG (reference sequence). Trimming removed 5 bases at V and 4 bases at J, with 14 bases between. TCRdb fed the reads into MiXCR, producing one record per CDR3 protein. The sample has about 240,000 distinct CDR3 sequences; 5% to 8.5% are singletons. Study results and caveats: Within the response measured ex vivo, HLA-C-restricted CMV-specific TCR beta clonotypes were dominant. There were carriers of CMV plus the relevant HLA, and cumulative public TCR beta family frequency identified them.

A word on this clonotype: The antigen is not known. A read error is possible here, since a much larger clone lies one base away.

The sequence derives from a human donor in good health (CMV status not recorded). Some clones in this sample may be carry-over from other donors' samples. The sample consisted of PBMCs. The V and J genes are TRBV30 and TRBJ2-5; tentatively, D is TRBD2 (6 bases). CDR3 nucleotide sequence: TGTGCCTGGGGTACACGGCGGGGAGAGACCCAGTACTTC. Translating gives CAWGTRRGETQYF.